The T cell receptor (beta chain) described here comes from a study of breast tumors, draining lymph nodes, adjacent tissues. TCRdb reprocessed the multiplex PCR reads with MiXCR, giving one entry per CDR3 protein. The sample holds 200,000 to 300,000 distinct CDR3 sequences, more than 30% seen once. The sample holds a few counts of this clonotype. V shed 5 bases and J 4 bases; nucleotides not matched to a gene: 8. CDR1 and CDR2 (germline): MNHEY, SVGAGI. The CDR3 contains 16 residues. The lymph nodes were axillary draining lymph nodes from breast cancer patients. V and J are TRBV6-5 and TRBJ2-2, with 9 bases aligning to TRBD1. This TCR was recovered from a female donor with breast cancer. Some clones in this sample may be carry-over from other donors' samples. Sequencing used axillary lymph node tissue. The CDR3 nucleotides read TGTGCCAGCAGTCCCAGGACAGGGGTAGTCACCGGGGAGCTGTTTTTT. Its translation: CASSPRTGVVTGELFF.